This section outlines one TCR beta chain sequence together with its context. Germline V lookup: CDR1 MRHNA, CDR2 SNTAGT. This CDR3 comprises 17 residues. After removal of 4 bases from V and 4 bases from J, the junction contained 7 bases not matched to a gene. PCR amplification relied on 60 Vbeta primers (plus 13 Jbeta primers). Data came from immunoSEQ multiplex PCR; TCRdb stores just in-frame clones and leaves some out. The table has under 200,000 clones, approximately 67% seen once. These data belong to a study of cytomegalovirus exposure and HLA in healthy donors. Across the study: HLA-typed donors were the source of about 90 million unique TCRs held in an early data release.

The rearrangement uses TRBV6-4 and TRBJ2-1; 13 bases fit TRBD2. The TCR comes from a man aged 35-49 years in good health and CMV-seronegative. The material sequenced was PBMCs. The CDR3 region has the DNA TGTGCCAGCAGTGCCATGACTAGCGGGGGGACATACAATGAGCAGTTCTTC. Its translation: CASSAMTSGGTYNEQFF.